The sequence of this T cell receptor (beta chain) was determined in a study of OX40 agonist ivuxolimab in advanced cancers. About the full investigation: The costimulatory receptor OX40 (CD134) was targeted by ivuxolimab, a fully human IgG2 agonistic monoclonal antibody. Partial responses occurred in three dose-escalation patients, of whom one had hepatocellular carcinoma and two had cutaneous melanoma. Among the approximately 50 dose-escalation patients, around 19 had hepatocellular carcinoma, 15 or so melanoma, 9 renal cell carcinoma and 9 head and neck cancer. Peripheral TCRbeta sequencing aimed to test whether ivuxolimab altered TCR sequence diversity and caused clonal T-cell expansion. Prior anti-PD-1, anti-PD-L1 or anti-CTLA-4 therapy was permitted, and 40% of dose-escalation patients had received checkpoint inhibitors. The paper covers the monotherapy dose-escalation part of the phase I ivuxolimab trial, which included N ≈ 54 patients. In the dose-escalation cohort, 82.7% of patients were male, and the mean age was around 60 years, with a range of roughly 20 to 80. Intravenous ivuxolimab was administered to patients every 2 weeks at six dose levels: 0.01, 0.1, 0.3, 1.5, 3 and 10 mg/kg.

What the work shows at the level of the full study, not this receptor alone: Which antigens the clonally expanded peripheral T cells were specific for was not determined. In the 0.1-3.0 mg/kg groups, partial responders were among the patients with the lowest normalized peripheral clonal expansion, particularly in CD8+ T cells. Low levels of normalized T-cell clonal expansion were also seen in some patients who did not respond. After ivuxolimab, expanded clones were on average more numerous among CD8+ T cells than among CD4+ T cells. At doses of 0.1 to 3.0 mg/kg, clonal expansion of both CD4+ and CD8+ blood T cells was observed from baseline to week 6.

For sequencing of the TCRbeta CDR3 region, genomic DNA was extracted from the sorted cells. The immunoSEQ Assay was used to sequence the TCRbeta CDR3 regions. In its TCRdb copy, this immuneACCESS table keeps in-frame sequences only and misses some clones. Where compared with another copy, unresolved V genes explain less than half of these, and the others have no known cause. The sample has around 85,000 clones on record, roughly 89% of them singletons. The ten largest clones take up 8.4% of the sample. CDR1 and CDR2, looked up from the germline V gene, are SGHTA and FQGNSA. From cysteine to phenylalanine, the CDR3 is 15 amino acids long. Only the CDR3 DNA is retained, 45 bases long and in frame from the first base. Relative to germline, V is 2 bases shorter and J is 2 bases shorter, with 11 bases between their ends. The trial excluded patients who had a history of autoimmune disease or who were on systemic immunosuppression. Peripheral blood for TCR sequencing was collected from all dose cohorts at baseline, on cycle 4 day 1, and on cycle 7 day 1. The samples were taken from a phase I, first-in-human, multicenter, open-label dose-escalation trial of ivuxolimab. Adults with locally advanced or metastatic melanoma, renal cell carcinoma, hepatocellular carcinoma or head and neck squamous cell carcinoma were enrolled in the trial. CD4+ and CD8+ T cells were sorted separately from peripheral blood before TCR sequencing.

Notes on this clone: Its antigen is not yet known. Base quality data are lacking; no much larger clone is found one base away.

Recombination joined TRBV7-2 with TRBJ2-3, with no reliable assignment of the D segment. The specimen comprised CD4+ or CD8+ T cells sorted from blood, sampled in a trial of the OX40 agonist ivuxolimab. This TCR came from an adult with an advanced solid tumor such as melanoma, head and neck, liver or kidney cancer. CDR3 sequence: CASSLYFRPTDTQYF. The nucleotide sequence reads TGTGCCAGCAGCTTATACTTTAGGCCCACAGATACGCAGTATTTT.